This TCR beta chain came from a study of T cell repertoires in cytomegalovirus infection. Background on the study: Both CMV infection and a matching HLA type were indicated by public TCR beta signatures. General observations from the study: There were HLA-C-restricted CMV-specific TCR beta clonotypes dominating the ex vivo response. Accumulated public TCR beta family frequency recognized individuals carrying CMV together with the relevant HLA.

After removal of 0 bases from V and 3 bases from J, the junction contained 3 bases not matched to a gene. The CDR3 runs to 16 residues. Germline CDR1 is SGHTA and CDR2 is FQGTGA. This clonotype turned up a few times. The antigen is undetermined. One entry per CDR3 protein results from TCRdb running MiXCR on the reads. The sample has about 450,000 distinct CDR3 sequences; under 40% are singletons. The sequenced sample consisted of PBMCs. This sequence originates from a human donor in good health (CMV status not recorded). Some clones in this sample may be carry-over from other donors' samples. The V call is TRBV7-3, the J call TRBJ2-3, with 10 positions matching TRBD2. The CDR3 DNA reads TGTGCCAGCAGCTTAACCAGCGGGGGGGTTACAGATACGCAGTATTTT. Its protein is CASSLTSGGVTDTQYF.